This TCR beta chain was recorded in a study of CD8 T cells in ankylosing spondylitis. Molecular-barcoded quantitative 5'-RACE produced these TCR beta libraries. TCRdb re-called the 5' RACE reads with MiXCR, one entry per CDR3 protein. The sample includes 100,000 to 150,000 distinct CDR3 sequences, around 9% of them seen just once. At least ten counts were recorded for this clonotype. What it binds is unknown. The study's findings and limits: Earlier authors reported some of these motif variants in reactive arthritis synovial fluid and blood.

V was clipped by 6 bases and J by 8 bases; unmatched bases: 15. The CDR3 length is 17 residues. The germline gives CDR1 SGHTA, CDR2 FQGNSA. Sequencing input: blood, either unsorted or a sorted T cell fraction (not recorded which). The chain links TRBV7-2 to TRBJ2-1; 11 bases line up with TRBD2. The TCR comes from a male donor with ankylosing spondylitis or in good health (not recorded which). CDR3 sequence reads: CASRSSGLAVLRYEQFF. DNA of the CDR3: TGTGCCAGCAGATCCTCGGGACTAGCGGTCCTTAGGTATGAGCAGTTCTTC.